The source of this TCR beta chain is a study of CD8+ T cells in alopecia areata. As the sequencing template, cDNA was produced by extracting RNA and reverse transcribing it. Profiling relied on immunoSEQ multiplex PCR, and the TCRdb table lists in-frame clones only, not all of them. The data show some 20,000 clones, 60% to 70% seen once. In its sample, this clone was seen a few times. Its specificity is unknown. The CDR3 is made up of 15 amino acids. Germline CDR1 and CDR2: SGHRS and YFSETQ. V shed 4 bases and J shed 3 bases, with 16 bases lying between them. Once sorted, CD4+ cells from about 5 patients yielded CD25+CD127- cells. Study-level points and caveats: Higher clonality was seen in lesional scalp than in normal scalp, especially in alopecia totalis/universalis.

The chain couples TRBV5-1 to TRBJ1-2; maybe TRBD1 (5 bases). This sequence was found in a human donor with alopecia areata. The specimen was CD4+ Tregs sorted from blood. CDR3 DNA sequence: TGCGCCAGCAGCGTCGGTGGGGGTCGGGACTATGGCTACACCTTC. It specifies CASSVGGGRDYGYTF.